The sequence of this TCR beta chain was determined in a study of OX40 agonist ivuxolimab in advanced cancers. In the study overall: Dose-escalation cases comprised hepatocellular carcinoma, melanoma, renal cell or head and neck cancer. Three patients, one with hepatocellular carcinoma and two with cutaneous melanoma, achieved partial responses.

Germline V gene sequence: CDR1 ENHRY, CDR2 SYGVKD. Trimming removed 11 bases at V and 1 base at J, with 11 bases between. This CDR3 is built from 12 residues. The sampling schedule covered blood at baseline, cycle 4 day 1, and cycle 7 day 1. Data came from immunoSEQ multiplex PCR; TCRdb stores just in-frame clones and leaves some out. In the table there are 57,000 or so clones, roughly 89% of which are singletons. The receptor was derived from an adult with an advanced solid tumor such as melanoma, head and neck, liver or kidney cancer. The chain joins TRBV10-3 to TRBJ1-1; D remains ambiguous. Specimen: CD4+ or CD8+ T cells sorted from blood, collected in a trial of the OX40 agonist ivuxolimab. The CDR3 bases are TGTGCCGCCGGGGTCCAGAACACTGAAGCTTTCTTT. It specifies CAAGVQNTEAFF.